A single sample gave rise to the 14 T cell receptor beta chains below, sequenced in a study of B cell selection in AIRE deficiency. Profiled with immunoSEQ multiplex PCR; TCRdb holds only in-frame clones, not every one. The repertoire holds about 26,000 clones, with around 92% as singletons. Regulatory T cells were sorted as CD4+CD25hiCD127low/negative. Sequenced sample: CD4+CD25+ Tregs sorted from PBMCs. These receptors were obtained from a human donor in good health.

V usage is TRBV21-1 and J usage is TRBJ2-2; no DNA check was done on the table's D call, TRBD1. TRBV21-1 is recorded as a pseudogene. The length of the CDR3 is 17 residues. The CDR3 DNA follows: TGTGCCAGCCTTATGAAGGGACAGGGAATTTGCACCGGGGAGCTGTTTTTT. Translation gives CASLMKGQGICTGELFF.

This rearrangement joins TRBV5-1 to TRBJ2-5; 8 bases line up with TRBD1. V lost 0 bases to trimming and J lost 1 base; unmatched junction nucleotides: 2. Germline assignment: CDR1 SGHRS and CDR2 YFSETQ. The CDR3 contains 15 residues. This chain's CDR3 is CASSLGQGSQETQYF. For the CDR3, the DNA is TGCGCCAGCAGCTTGGGACAGGGGAGCCAAGAGACCCAGTACTTC.

The chain carries TRBV7-6 and TRBJ2-7, with 9 bases lining up with TRBD1. The CDR3 contains 15 residues. Germline CDR1 SGHVS, CDR2 FNYEAQ. The junction had 5 bases not matched to a gene; V was cut back by 1 base and J by 4 bases. CDR3 amino acids: CASSLVDRGKYEQYF. As DNA, the CDR3 is TGTGCCAGCAGCTTAGTGGACAGGGGAAAGTACGAGCAGTACTTC.

The rearrangement joins TRBV4-2 to TRBJ1-2, with D possibly matching TRBD1 (6 bases). The CDR3 totals 15 residues. Germline V CDR1 and CDR2: LGHNA, YNFKEQ. Trimming removed 0 bases from V and 4 bases from J, with 12 bases in between. Written as DNA, the CDR3 is TGTGCCAGCAGCCAAGATGGCGGGGGCGTCTATGGCTACACCTTC. It is translated as CASSQDGGGVYGYTF.

The chain joins TRBV4-1 to TRBJ1-4; no firm D call. CDR3 size: 15 residues. The germline V gene has CDR1 MGHRA and CDR2 YSYEKL. V lost 0 bases to trimming and J lost 5 bases, with 10 bases between them. Written as DNA, the CDR3 is TGCGCCAGCAGCCAAGAGATACGGCGGAATGAAAAACTGTTTTTT. This encodes CASSQEIRRNEKLFF.

This chain links TRBV27 with TRBJ1-6; D is uncertain. CDR1 and CDR2 from the germline V gene are MNHEY and SMNVEV (reference sequence). With 3 bases removed from V and 9 bases from J, the gap between germline ends came to 15 bases. This CDR3 has 15 residues. CDR3 in DNA: TGTGCCAGCAGTTTCGGGCGGCAGCCTGCTTCACCCCTCCACTTT. This translates into CASSFGRQPASPLHF.

This clone has a single count. V gene TRBV19 combines with J gene TRBJ1-2; unclear D gene. Germline V CDR1 and CDR2: LNHDA, SQIVND (reference sequence). The CDR3 is made up of 13 amino acids. Between the trimmed V and J ends, which lost 6 bases and 6 bases, there was a span of 14 bases. CDR3 sequence reads: CASRTFGTDGYTF. CDR3 nucleotide sequence: TGTGCCAGTAGAACGTTCGGAACTGATGGCTACACCTTC.

This chain joins TRBV19 and TRBJ1-1, with D possibly TRBD1 on 6 matching bases. The V end lost 7 bases, the J end lost 3 bases, and 18 bases lay between the germline ends. Germline V gives CDR1 LNHDA, CDR2 SQIVND (reference sequence). The CDR3 loop spans 15 amino acids. The CDR3 nucleotides read TGTGCCAGTATATCGTACCGGGGGCTATACACTGAAGCTTTCTTT. As protein: CASISYRGLYTEAFF.

The chain is built from TRBV28 and TRBJ2-7; 11 bases are shared with TRBD2. The V segment lost 9 bases and the J segment 2 bases; nucleotides outside the gene matches: 6. Germline V gives CDR1 MDHEN, CDR2 SYDVKM. CDR3 size: 14 residues. The CDR3 loop is CASMTSGATYEQYF. Written as DNA, the CDR3 is TGTGCCAGTATGACTAGCGGGGCAACCTACGAGCAGTACTTC.

The chain is built from TRBV5-1 and TRBJ1-1; 9 bases map to TRBD1. This CDR3 comprises 14 residues. V was clipped by 4 bases and J by 1 base; unmatched bases: 2. Germline values: CDR1 SGHRS, CDR2 YFSETQ. CDR3 sequence reads: CASSGTGTNTEAFF. In DNA, the CDR3 is TGCGCCAGCAGCGGGACAGGGACGAACACTGAAGCTTTCTTT.

The chain joins TRBV7-2 to TRBJ2-5; D is ambiguous. V was pared by 4 bases and J by 5 bases, with 11 bases between. Germline CDR1 reads SGHTA; CDR2 reads FQGNSA. There are 13 residues in the CDR3. In DNA, the CDR3 is TGTGCCAGCAGCTATTTTGGTCCCGAGACCCAGTACTTC. Its translation is CASSYFGPETQYF.

The chain links TRBV6-1 to TRBJ1-6; D gene unclear. Germline V gives CDR1 MNHNS, CDR2 SASEGT. V was pared by 6 bases and J by 6 bases, with 12 bases between. The CDR3 is 14 residues long. As DNA, the CDR3 is TGTGCCAGCAGAAGATTTCCCTCTAATTCACCCCTCCACTTT. Protein product: CASRRFPSNSPLHF.

The chain employs TRBV29-1 and TRBJ1-1; 7 nucleotides line up with TRBD1. V shed 6 bases and J 5 bases; nucleotides not matched to a gene: 9. The CDR3 loop spans 13 amino acids. Germline V CDR1 and CDR2: SQVTM, ANQGSEA. The CDR3 DNA reads as TGCAGCGTCCGACAGGGACGGGGGACTGAAGCTTTCTTT. This sequence encodes CSVRQGRGTEAFF.

The CDR3 is CASSSTSGGETQYF. CDR3 DNA: TGTGCCAGCAGTTCGACTAGCGGGGGTGAGACCCAGTACTTC. The chain joins TRBV6-5 to TRBJ2-5; 12 nucleotides agree with TRBD2. Losses at the gene ends were 4 bases for V and 5 bases for J; bases not matched to a gene: 2. The CDR3 is 14 residues long. Germline V gives CDR1 MNHEY, CDR2 SVGAGI.